These 26 T cell receptor beta chains originate from one sample sequenced in a study of early T cells in non-severe SARS-CoV-2 infection. TCRdb independently ran MiXCR on the 5' RACE reads; one entry per CDR3 protein. The sample has roughly 45,000 distinct CDR3 sequences; 12% are singletons. Sequencing was performed on whole blood. These TCRs come from an adult who was a healthcare worker with PCR-confirmed SARS-CoV-2 infection or an uninfected control (not recorded which).

V is TRBV28 and J is TRBJ2-5; the D is unclear. The germline V and J ends were trimmed by 6 bases and 5 bases, with 7 bases remaining between them. The CDR3 runs 11 residues. The V gene's germline CDR1 is MDHEN and CDR2 SYDVKM. The CDR3 DNA follows: TGTGCCAGCAGGCTGCTTGAGACCCAGTACTTC. It yields the protein CASRLLETQYF.

This sequence joins TRBV6-1 and TRBJ2-2; D is unresolved. CDR1 and CDR2 (germline): MNHNS, SASEGT. Trimming cost V 8 bases and J 9 bases, with 13 bases left between them. This CDR3 is 12 amino acids long. CDR3 in DNA: TGTGCCAGCCATACGGGCATGTGGGAGCTGTTTTTT. Residues: CASHTGMWELFF.

Only a few counts were recorded for this clonotype. This chain connects TRBV29-1 to TRBJ2-7; a possible D gene is TRBD1 (6 bases). Per germline, CDR1 SQVTM and CDR2 ANQGSEA. The CDR3 is 13 amino acids. V gave up 4 bases and J gave up 2 bases, with 12 bases separating them. CDR3 DNA sequence: TGCAGCGTTGCCCTAAACAGGGCCTACGAGCAGTACTTC. It codes for CSVALNRAYEQYF.

In the case of this clonotype: A much larger clone lies one base from this, so it may be a read error. This chain uses TRBV6-6 with TRBJ2-7; the match to TRBD2 covers 11 bases. After removal of 5 bases from V and 4 bases from J, the junction contained 13 bases not matched to a gene. The germline CDR1 and CDR2 sequences are MNHNY and SVGAGI (reference sequence). CDR3 length: 17 residues. The chain's CDR3 is CASSHPKRTSGYYEQYF. CDR3 sequence (DNA): TGTGCCAGCAGTCACCCCAAAAGGACTAGCGGGTATTACGAGCAGTACTTC.

V and J are TRBV7-2 and TRBJ1-5; D is undetermined. The CDR3 length is 14 residues. The germline CDR1 and CDR2 sequences are SGHTA and FQGNSA. Trimming pared 6 bases from V and 5 bases from J, leaving 14 bases between. The CDR3 loop is CASSRTPPDQPQHF. The CDR3 region has the DNA TGTGCCAGCAGTCGCACACCTCCGGATCAGCCCCAGCATTTT.

At least ten counts were recorded for this clonotype. The V call is TRBV4-1, the J call TRBJ2-2; no clear D. The CDR3 totals 14 residues. The V and J ends lost 1 base and 3 bases respectively, with 6 bases between them. Per germline, CDR1 MGHRA and CDR2 YSYEKL. CDR3 nucleotides: TGCGCCAGCAGCCAAGGCAGAGACACCGGGGAGCTGTTTTTT. Protein sequence: CASSQGRDTGELFF.

This clonotype was counted many times. The chain combines TRBV28 with TRBJ1-4; unclear D gene. V shed 3 bases and J shed 5 bases, with 10 bases lying between them. Germline-derived CDR1 and CDR2 are MDHEN and SYDVKM. The CDR3 spans 14 residues. This chain's CDR3 is CASSFEAGNEKLFF. The CDR3 DNA sequence: TGTGCCAGCAGTTTCGAGGCAGGCAATGAAAAACTGTTTTTT.

This clonotype showed up many times. This chain uses TRBV9 with TRBJ1-4, with 8 bases identical to TRBD1. V dropped 4 bases and J dropped 7; count of bases not matched to a gene: 6. CDR3 size: 14 residues. In germline, CDR1 is SGDLS, CDR2 YYNGEE. The CDR3 sequence is CASSPGTGGEKLFF. The CDR3 DNA sequence: TGTGCCAGCAGCCCCGGCACAGGGGGTGAAAAACTGTTTTTT.

In its sample, this clonotype was seen a few times. The chain joins TRBV19 to TRBJ2-2; 10 bases match TRBD1. J was trimmed by 6 bases and V by 7 bases; bases with no gene match: 8. The CDR3 is made up of 15 amino acids. Germline values: CDR1 LNHDA, CDR2 SQIVND (reference sequence). The CDR3 region has the DNA TGTGCCAGTATCCCGGGACAGGGGATCGCCGGGGAGCTGTTTTTT. Protein sequence: CASIPGQGIAGELFF.

Only a few counts were recorded for this clonotype. The CDR3 reads CASSGLAGGTDTQYF. The CDR3 region has the DNA TGTGCCAGCAGCGGACTAGCGGGGGGCACAGATACGCAGTATTTT. This chain uses TRBV9 with TRBJ2-3; 12 nucleotides align to TRBD2. The length of the CDR3 is 15 residues. Germline V gene data show CDR1 as SGDLS and CDR2 as YYNGEE. Trimming at V came to 3 bases and at J to 1 base, leaving 0 bases not matched to a gene.

This clonotype was counted only a few times. The CDR3 DNA reads TGTGCCAGCAGTTTCACTGCGGCTAGCACAGATACGCAGTATTTT. Translating it yields CASSFTAASTDTQYF. This chain uses TRBV6-5 with TRBJ2-3; no definite D call. This CDR3 is built from 15 residues. Trimming removed 4 bases at V and 0 bases at J, with 11 bases between. The V gene's germline CDR1 is MNHEY and CDR2 SVGAGI.

This clonotype turned up a few times. The rearrangement uses TRBV20-1 and TRBJ1-1; 7 positions match TRBD1. Germline V gene sequence: CDR1 DFQATT, CDR2 SNEGSKA (reference sequence). Unmatched junction bases numbered 8, after V lost 6 bases and J lost 1 base. This CDR3 is built from 14 residues. CDR3 coding DNA: TGCAGTGCGTGGACAGGCTTAAAGAACACTGAAGCTTTCTTT. Its translation: CSAWTGLKNTEAFF.

CDR3 coding DNA: TGTGCCAGCAGCCAATATCACGAGCAGTACTTC. Translating gives CASSQYHEQYF. The chain uses TRBV14 and TRBJ2-7; the D is unclear. Germline-derived CDR1 and CDR2 are SGHDN and FVKESK. The CDR3 covers 11 residues. Trimming removed 2 bases from V and 5 bases from J, with 4 bases in between.

This clonotype was counted many times. The V and J genes are TRBV29-1 and TRBJ2-7; D call uncertain. Trimming stripped 6 bases from V and 2 bases from J, with 8 bases between. In germline, CDR1 is SQVTM, CDR2 ANQGSEA. This CDR3 is 11 amino acids long. The CDR3 protein is CSVSGPYEQYF. CDR3 DNA sequence: TGCAGCGTCTCCGGACCCTACGAGCAGTACTTC.

This clonotype was observed many times. The chain is built from TRBV29-1 and TRBJ2-7, with 9 positions matching TRBD1. This CDR3 has 14 amino acids. Germline V lookup: CDR1 SQVTM, CDR2 ANQGSEA. J was trimmed by 5 bases and V by 5 bases; bases with no gene match: 10. The CDR3 nucleotides are TGCAGCGTTACCCAGAAAACAGGGGGCGACGAGCAGTACTTC. The encoded protein is CSVTQKTGGDEQYF.

This chain uses TRBV27 with TRBJ1-3; D call uncertain. V lost 4 bases, J lost 0 bases, and 10 bases lay in between. The length of the CDR3 is 15 residues. CDR1 MNHEY and CDR2 SMNVEV come from the germline V gene (reference sequence). CDR3: CASSSWANSGNTIYF. The CDR3 DNA follows: TGTGCCAGCAGTTCATGGGCCAACTCTGGAAACACCATATATTTT.

This clonotype was picked up a small number of times. For the CDR3, the DNA is TGCAGTGCTAGAAACAGCTCCTACGAGCAGTACTTC. It codes for CSARNSSYEQYF. The chain recombines TRBV20-1 with TRBJ2-7; no clear D. V lost 2 bases and J 0 bases, leaving 5 bases between the germline ends. Germline values: CDR1 DFQATT, CDR2 SNEGSKA (reference sequence). The CDR3 loop spans 12 amino acids.

This clonotype was detected only a few times. This sequence joins TRBV19 and TRBJ2-2, with no clear D. CDR1 and CDR2 (germline): LNHDA, SQIVND (reference sequence). Deletions cut 6 bases from V and 3 bases from J, with 11 bases between. The CDR3 spans 14 residues. CDR3 DNA sequence: TGTGCCAGTAGCCGGTGGGTGGACACCGGGGAGCTGTTTTTT. Its protein product is CASSRWVDTGELFF.

The chain employs TRBV6-6 and TRBJ2-7, with D hard to call. The CDR3 sequence is 16 residues long. Between the trimmed V and J ends, which lost 6 bases and 0 bases, there was a span of 18 bases. The V gene's germline CDR1 is MNHNY and CDR2 SVGAGI (reference sequence). DNA of the CDR3: TGTGCCAGCAGCCGTACTCGGGCCGTTAGCTCCTACGAGCAGTACTTC. It translates to CASSRTRAVSSYEQYF.

The chain has TRBV27 and TRBJ2-3; D gene ambiguous. This CDR3 has 15 amino acids. Looked up from germline, CDR1 is MNHEY and CDR2 is SMNVEV (reference sequence). With 4 bases removed from V and 1 base from J, the gap between germline ends came to 12 bases. The CDR3 nucleotides are TGTGCCAGCAGTTCGTTTTGGGAAGGCACAGATACGCAGTATTTT. Its translation is CASSSFWEGTDTQYF.

In its sample, this clonotype was seen many times. V and J are TRBV29-1 and TRBJ1-2; D gene unclear. The CDR3 sequence is 11 residues long. V was cut by 8 bases and J by 2 bases, with 9 bases left in between. CDR1 and CDR2 (germline): SQVTM, ANQGSEA. CDR3 sequence: CSTSGNYGYTF. The CDR3 DNA sequence: TGCAGCACGTCAGGCAACTATGGCTACACCTTC.

This clonotype was counted between two and nine times. V usage is TRBV11-2 and J usage is TRBJ2-7; 7 positions agree with TRBD1. V shed 1 base, J shed 2 bases, and the junction held 8 bases outside the gene matches. This CDR3 is built from 16 residues. The germline V gene has CDR1 SGHAT and CDR2 FQNNGV. CDR3 residues: CASSLVVGGRPYEQYF. The CDR3, as DNA: TGTGCCAGCAGCTTAGTCGTAGGGGGCCGGCCCTACGAGCAGTACTTC.

This clonotype has more than one count but fewer than ten. The chain links TRBV5-1 to TRBJ1-1; D remains ambiguous. The CDR3 is 14 amino acids. The germline V gene has CDR1 SGHRS and CDR2 YFSETQ. Trimming took off 0 bases at V and 0 bases at J, with 6 bases between the two ends. The CDR3 coding sequence is TGCGCCAGCAGCTTGGAGTGGATGAACACTGAAGCTTTCTTT. Translating it yields CASSLEWMNTEAFF.

The sample holds many counts of this clonotype. The V and J genes are TRBV4-3 and TRBJ2-7; TRBD1 agrees at 7 bases. Germline lookup yields CDR1 LGHNA and CDR2 YSLEER. The CDR3 is made up of 15 amino acids. Unmatched junction bases numbered 5, after V lost 1 base and J lost 2 bases. This CDR3 is CASSQGGQGAYEQYF. In DNA, the CDR3 is TGCGCCAGCAGCCAAGGTGGGCAGGGGGCCTACGAGCAGTACTTC.

This rearrangement joins TRBV9 to TRBJ1-3; 8 bases map to TRBD1. Germline V gene data show CDR1 as SGDLS and CDR2 as YYNGEE. Trimming cost V 4 bases and J 5 bases; bases outside gene matches: 8. This CDR3 contains 15 residues. CDR3 nucleotide sequence: TGTGCCAGCAGCCAGGGGGCCTCGGTGAGAAACACCATATATTTT. This encodes CASSQGASVRNTIYF.

Only a few counts were recorded for this clonotype. V usage is TRBV5-1 and J usage is TRBJ2-2; 8 bases map to TRBD2. The CDR3 consists of 15 residues. V lost 3 bases to trimming and J lost 4 bases; unmatched junction nucleotides: 5. Germline V gives CDR1 SGHRS, CDR2 YFSETQ. The CDR3 loop is CASSSIAGITGELFF. The CDR3 DNA follows: TGCGCCAGCAGCTCCATAGCGGGAATCACCGGGGAGCTGTTTTTT.